The clone carrying this T cell receptor (beta chain) was observed a single time. At the DNA level, this CDR3 is encoded by other sequences in the same sample as well. Germline-derived CDR1 and CDR2 are KGHSH and LQKENI. The J segment lost 2 bases and the V segment lost 3 bases, leaving 2 bases of the junction unmatched. There are 14 residues in the CDR3. Sequenced by immunoSEQ multiplex PCR; TCRdb stores in-frame clones only, minus some. Of around 350,000 clones in the sample, roughly 70% were seen once. The data belong to a study of shared clonotypes between healthy human individuals. The chain carries TRBV18 and TRBJ2-7; 9 nucleotides match TRBD2. Sequencing input: memory CD4+ T cells sorted from blood. The subset denotes: CD45RA-negative fraction. The sequence came from a man aged 25 to 40 in good health. CDR3 amino acids: CASSPRTSAYEQYF. The CDR3 region has the DNA TGTGCCAGCTCACCCCGGACTAGCGCCTACGAGCAGTACTTC. Together with reference TRBV18 and TRBJ2-7, the CDR3 gives the full variable domain: NAGVMQNPRHLVRRRGQEARLRCSPMKGHSHVYWYRQLPEEGLKFMVYLQKENIIDESGMPKERFSAEFPKEGPSILRIQQVVRGDSAAYFCASSPRTSAYEQYFGPGTRLTVT.